What follows is one TCR beta chain and its context. No cognate antigen has been identified for it. Given a much more abundant clone one base away, this may be a read error. Total RNA and DNA were co-extracted without cell sorting from roughly 20-30 mg of bulk tissue using the AllPrep DNA/RNA mini kit. Surgical resection was performed in China between 2015 and March 2016 on several patients with histopathologically diagnosed primary liver carcinoma. Chronic HBV infection was present in the patients, and the patients were treatment-naive at sampling. Fresh tumor and adjacent tissue pieces were bisected; one half was stored in RNAlater at -80°C, the other sent for histology. The CDR3 runs 14 residues from the cysteine to the phenylalanine. The sequence is cut down to CDR3 DNA, 42 bases in frame from base 1. V has 7 bases trimmed and J has 5 bases trimmed; junction bases matching no gene number 8. This specimen comes from a study of tumor-infiltrating lymphocytes in primary liver carcinoma (dated by TCRdb to between 2016 and 2019). Study-level background: Of the five patients, three men and two women aged 30 to 69 years, four had hepatocellular carcinoma and one had combined HCC and intrahepatic cholangiocarcinoma. The five patients had tumors staged T1-T3 N0M0, with maximum diameters ranging from roughly 4.2 to 10 cm. Roughly 3.65 to 7.13 million productive TCRbeta reads were obtained per sample, and no significant difference in read depth was found between tissue types. Technical replicate repertoires showed high reproducibility, with mean shared-clone rates roughly 0.88 and correlation coefficients above 0.95. The study combined TCRbeta repertoire sequencing, expression microarrays and whole-exome sequencing across five regions of each liver tumor, with adjacent normal tissue and blood. TCRbeta repertoire sequencing covered approximately 35 specimens from 5 patients: around 25 tumor regions, 5 adjacent noncancerous liver tissues and 5 peripheral blood samples.

What the research found in general, with its limitations: Only a few patients were included in the study, and the authors note that the findings should be validated in a larger study. Repertoire overlap was higher between tumor regions (mean about 35%) than tumor-adjacent (around 17%) or tumor-blood (approximately 14%) pairs, consistent with antigen-driven expansion. Because the samples were bulk and unsorted, CD4+ and CD8+ T cell repertoires could not be compared. A significantly larger repertoire fraction was made up by the top 250 clones in tumors than in blood (p = 0.039). Only the TCR beta chain was sequenced, so true repertoire diversity is likely underestimated because unpaired alpha chains were not captured.

Using a constant-region primer and ProtoScript II reverse transcriptase, TCRbeta-specific cDNA was reverse-transcribed from roughly 460 ng total RNA. Three nested multiplex PCR rounds, following a slightly modified ARM-PCR procedure, were used to build the TCRbeta libraries. Each of the first two PCR rounds ran for roughly 11 cycles and used multiplex TRBV1-TRBV30 forward primers together with a Cbeta reverse primer. Sample barcodes and Illumina adapters were added in a final 25-cycle PCR using Deep VentR polymerase. Amplicons of 200-500 bp were gel-purified with a QIAquick gel extraction kit before sequencing. TCRbeta amplicons were sequenced on an Illumina HiSeq 2500 with 250-bp paired-end reads. The source study handled its data this way. Reads were quality-trimmed with Trimmomatic v0.33, and paired reads were merged with FLASH v1.2.11 to recover full CDR3 sequences. V, D and J germline segments were assigned to the rearranged TCRbeta sequences by MiGEC v1.2.1b. VDJtools v1.0.0 computed clonotype statistics and Shannon-Wiener diversity indices. Except for diversity analysis, only each sample's 250 most abundant clonotypes were used in subsequent analyses to reduce sampling bias. The raw public data were reprocessed by TCRdb itself: fastp quality trimming at Q25, MiXCR clonotype calling, in-frame beta chains only. Rows matching on CDR3 protein sequence are summarized as one entry with the most common DNA and genes. The V and J calls here are based on TCRdb, not the publication. Counted in this sample were just under 95,000 distinct CDR3 sequences; about 73% of them appeared once. The top ten constitute around 27% of the sample.

This chain joins TRBV12-3 or TRBV12-4 to TRBJ2-1; the junction holds 7 bases that match TRBD2. The sequenced material came from tumor-adjacent normal liver tissue. The TCR comes from a man aged 40-49 years with primary liver carcinoma and hepatitis B virus infection. The DNA sequence is as follows: TGTGCCAGCAATTTGTCGGGAGGAAACAATGAGCAGTTCTTC. It codes for CASNLSGGNNEQFF.